The 12 T cell receptor beta chains below come from one sample, sequenced in a study of T cell clonality in common variable immunodeficiency (dated by TCRdb to between 2015 and 2016). The library was made by the immunoSEQ multiplex PCR assay. TCRdb provides this immuneACCESS table in a form limited to in-frame rearrangements. Some clones are lacking; in checked studies, under half of them reflect an unresolved V gene, and why the rest are absent is not known. The table records 25,000 to 35,000 clones for this sample, and not one of them appears only once. The ten biggest clones cover around an eighth of the sample. The sequencing input was peripheral blood mononuclear cells. The receptor set was obtained from a person between 18 and 75 years old in good health.

This clone was counted many times. The CDR3 is cut off 3 residues early in the read; its end comes from the germline J gene. The chain uses TRBV5-1 and TRBJ1-4; TRBD1 aligns across 8 bases. Germline V gene lookup returns CDR1 SGHRS and CDR2 YFSETQ. V lost 5 bases, J lost 3 bases, and 3 bases stayed unmatched. CDR3 length: 14 residues. The part of the CDR3 DNA that was read is TGCGCCAGCAGTCCGGGACAGGCTAATGAAAAA. This gives the protein CASSPGQANEK. In full, the CDR3 reads CASSPGQANEKLFF.

This clone was seen many times. CDR3 region: CSASGQADTYTDTQYF. The part of the CDR3 DNA that was read is TGCAGTGCTAGTGGACAGGCCGATACCTACACAGATACG. The chain recombines TRBV20-1 with TRBJ2-3; TRBD1 matches at 7 bases. The sequence runs out 3 residues before the end of the CDR3; the remainder is reconstructed from the germline J gene. With 3 bases clipped from V and 2 bases from J, the junction kept 11 bases outside the gene matches. The length of the CDR3 is 16 residues. CDR1 DFQATT and CDR2 SNEGSKA come from the germline V gene (reference sequence).

This clone was counted ten times or more. The read halts 3 residues ahead of the CDR3 end, with the missing end drawn from the germline J gene. This chain uses TRBV7-3 with TRBJ2-1, with 7 nucleotides matching TRBD1. CDR1 is SGHTA and CDR2 is FQGTGA in the germline V gene. Trimming at V came to 5 bases and at J to 6 bases, leaving 4 bases not matched to a gene. The CDR3 sequence is 13 residues long. The CDR3 loop reads CASSPRGPNEQFF. The sequenced part of the CDR3 DNA is TGTGCCAGCAGCCCGAGGGGGCCCAATGAG.

This clone was counted many times. The read finishes 3 residues shy of the CDR3 end, and the germline J gene is used to complete it. The V gene is TRBV7-2, the J gene TRBJ1-6; maybe TRBD1 (6 bases). Trimming took off 4 bases at V and 5 bases at J, with 9 bases between the two ends. Germline-derived CDR1 and CDR2 are SGHTA and FQGNSA. The CDR3 consists of 14 residues. CDR3 sequence: CASSSQGNNSPLHF. The sequenced part of the CDR3 DNA is TGTGCCAGCAGCTCCCAGGGGAATAATTCACCC. Looking up the rest from reference TRBV7-2 and TRBJ1-6 gives the full variable domain: GAGVSQSPSNKVTEKGKDVELRCDPISGHTALYWYRQSLGQGLEFLIYFQGNSAPDKSGLPSDRFSAERTGGSVSTLTIQRTQQEDSAVYLCASSSQGNNSPLHFGNGTRLTVT.

The sample holds many counts of this clone. The read is 3 residues too short to cover the CDR3 end, so that end is filled in from the germline J gene. The J gene is TRBJ2-2, the V gene TRBV5-4; D perhaps matches TRBD2 (5 bases). There are 15 residues in the CDR3. Trimming took 4 bases from V and 5 from J, leaving 15 bases between them. Germline CDR1 is SGHNT and CDR2 is YYREEE (reference sequence). CDR3 protein: CASSDLTSITGELFF. The part of the CDR3 DNA that was read is TGTGCCAGCAGCGACCTTACTAGTATAACCGGGGAG.

This clone was counted at least ten times. The read terminates 3 residues before the CDR3 end, so the remaining end is supplied by the germline J gene. The chain uses TRBV20-1 and TRBJ2-1; 11 nucleotides agree with TRBD2. Germline-derived CDR1 and CDR2 are DFQATT and SNEGSKA (reference sequence). The J segment lost 7 bases and the V segment lost 5 bases, leaving 10 bases of the junction unmatched. The CDR3 length is 15 residues. CDR3 loop: CSARLAGGLGNEQFF. Partial CDR3 DNA: TGCAGTGCTCGGCTAGCGGGGGGCCTTGGGAATGAG.

This clone was found a few times. The read is 3 residues too short to cover the CDR3 end, so that end is filled in from the germline J gene. The J gene is TRBJ2-3, the V gene TRBV19; D uncertain. Germline CDR1 is LNHDA and CDR2 is SQIVND (reference sequence). The CDR3 is 13 amino acids. The sequenced CDR3 bases are TGTGCCAGTAGTTCCATTAACGAACAGCCG. Its translation is CASSSINEQP. The full CDR3 protein is CASSSINEQPQYF.

This clone was observed many times. From the germline J gene comes the end of the CDR3, since the read stops 3 residues before it. The V call is TRBV19, the J call TRBJ2-2; TRBD1 matches 9 bases. The CDR3 extends over 18 amino acids. The trim removed 7 bases at V and 3 bases at J, leaving 15 bases unmatched. The germline V gene has CDR1 LNHDA and CDR2 SQIVND (reference sequence). The CDR3 DNA, read in part, is TGTGCCAGTACCCGTGTATTGCCGGGACAGGGATACACCGGGGAG. It codes for CASTRVLPGQGYTGE. The whole CDR3 is CASTRVLPGQGYTGELFF.

This clone showed up many times. The DNA ends 3 residues before the CDR3 does, and the rest of the CDR3 is filled in from the germline J gene. The chain uses TRBV28 and TRBJ1-5; no firm D call. This CDR3 comprises 14 residues. The germline gives CDR1 MDHEN, CDR2 SYDVKM. With 7 bases removed from V and 5 bases from J, the gap between germline ends came to 15 bases. CDR3 protein: CASTSTAYYQPQHF. The DNA read from the CDR3 is TGTGCCAGCACATCCACAGCCTATTATCAGCCC.

This clone showed up many times. The missing CDR3 end, 3 residues past where the read stops, is filled in from the germline J gene. The gene calls are TRBV2 and TRBJ1-2; D is perhaps TRBD1 (5 bases). The CDR3 is made up of 14 amino acids. Per the germline V gene, CDR1 is SNHLY and CDR2 is FYNNEI. V lost 6 bases, J lost 4 bases, and 15 bases lay in between. The CDR3: CASRVDTRVYGYTF. Partial CDR3 DNA: TGTGCCAGCAGGGTGGACACCCGGGTCTATGGC.

This clone was seen at least ten times. The read ends 3 residues early relative to the CDR3; the germline J gene fills the gap. The J gene is TRBJ1-5, the V gene TRBV5-6; 7 nucleotides agree with TRBD1. CDR1 is SGHDT and CDR2 is YYEEEE in the germline V gene. The CDR3 length is 14 residues. V lost 4 bases to trimming and J lost 6 bases; unmatched junction nucleotides: 7. The CDR3 spells CASSSRGAGQPQHF. CDR3 DNA (partial): TGTGCCAGCAGCAGCAGGGGGGCGGGTCAGCCC.

This clone has a count of ten or more. The read finishes 3 residues shy of the CDR3 end, and the germline J gene is used to complete it. V gene TRBV19 combines with J gene TRBJ1-1; a possible D gene is TRBD1 (5 bases). Trimming cost V 7 bases and J 7 bases, with 10 bases left between them. This CDR3 spans 11 amino acids. The germline CDR1 and CDR2 sequences are LNHDA and SQIVND (reference sequence). Here the CDR3 reads CASIQRGEAFF. The part of the CDR3 DNA that was read is TGTGCCAGTATACAAAGGGGTGAA. Together with reference TRBV19 and TRBJ1-1, the CDR3 gives the full variable domain: DGGITQSPKYLFRKEGQNVTLSCEQNLNHDAMYWYRQDPGQGLRLIYYSQIVNDFQKGDIAEGYSVSREKKESFPLTVTSAQKNPTAFYLCASIQRGEAFFGQGTRLTVV.